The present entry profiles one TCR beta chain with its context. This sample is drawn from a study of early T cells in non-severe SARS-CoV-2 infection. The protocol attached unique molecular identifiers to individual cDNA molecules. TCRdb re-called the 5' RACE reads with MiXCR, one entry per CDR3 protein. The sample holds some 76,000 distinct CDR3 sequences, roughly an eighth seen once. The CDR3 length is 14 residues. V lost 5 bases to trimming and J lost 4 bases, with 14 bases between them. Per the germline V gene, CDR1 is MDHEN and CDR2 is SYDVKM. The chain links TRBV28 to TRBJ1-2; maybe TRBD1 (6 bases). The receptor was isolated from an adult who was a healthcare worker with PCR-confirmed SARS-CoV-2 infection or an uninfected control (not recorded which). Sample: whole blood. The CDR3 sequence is CASSAYGTIYGYTF. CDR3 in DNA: TGTGCCAGCAGTGCCTACGGGACAATCTATGGCTACACCTTC.